The 20 T cell receptor beta chains below all came from one sample that was sequenced in a study of yellow fever vaccine responses in identical twins. In TCRdb, the RT-PCR reads were re-called with MiXCR into one record per CDR3 protein. In the table there are 4,000 or so distinct CDR3 sequences, around 73% of which are singletons. Source: T cells from blood (PBMCs), unsorted or a sorted subset (not recorded which), taken before or after yellow fever vaccination (not recorded which). These receptors originate from a young woman who received the yellow fever vaccine.

V and J are TRBV20-1 and TRBJ2-7; D may be TRBD2 (5 bases). This CDR3 has 13 residues. CDR1 is DFQATT and CDR2 is SNEGSKA in the germline V gene (reference sequence). V lost 5 bases, J lost 2 bases, and 13 bases lay in between. The CDR3 region is CSAYQDFTYEQYF. Here the CDR3 DNA reads TGCAGTGCTTACCAGGACTTTACCTACGAGCAGTACTTC.

The rearrangement joins TRBV11-1 to TRBJ2-7; D remains unclear. Looked up from germline, CDR1 is SGHAT and CDR2 is FQDESV (reference sequence). Trimming left V 2 bases short and J 3 bases short, with 8 bases between. The CDR3 totals 13 residues. The chain's CDR3 is CASSLSQLYEQYF. CDR3 DNA: TGTGCCAGCAGCTTAAGCCAACTCTACGAGCAGTACTTC.

The chain recombines TRBV3-1 with TRBJ1-1; D not certain. Between the trimmed V and J ends, which lost 1 base and 1 base, there was a span of 10 bases. The CDR3 consists of 15 residues. CDR1 and CDR2 from the germline V gene are LGHDT and YNNKEL (reference sequence). For the CDR3, the DNA is TGTGCCAGCAGCCAAGGTGCAGGCGCGAACACTGAAGCTTTCTTT. Its translation is CASSQGAGANTEAFF.

The V call is TRBV4-1, the J call TRBJ2-2; 8 bases are shared with TRBD1. The CDR3 totals 15 residues. Germline assignment: CDR1 MGHRA and CDR2 YSYEKL. The V segment lost 0 bases and the J segment 6 bases; nucleotides outside the gene matches: 3. The CDR3, as DNA: TGCGCCAGCAGCCAAGAGGACAGGGATGCCGGGGAGCTGTTTTTT. Protein sequence: CASSQEDRDAGELFF.

This clonotype was seen a handful of times. The V and J genes are TRBV11-1 and TRBJ2-1; 9 bases fit TRBD1. With V trimmed by 5 bases and J by 9 bases, 20 bases remained unmatched. From germline, CDR1 is SGHAT and CDR2 FQDESV (reference sequence). The CDR3 loop spans 18 amino acids. The CDR3 nucleotides are TGTGCCAGCAGCCCCTTTTCCGGGACAGGGAAGTATTTTGGTGAGCAGTTCTTC. This sequence encodes CASSPFSGTGKYFGEQFF.

V gene TRBV11-3 combines with J gene TRBJ2-3; 12 bases align to TRBD1. In germline, CDR1 is SGHNT, CDR2 YENEEA. The CDR3 runs to 16 residues. With V trimmed by 4 bases and J by 1 base, 3 bases remained unmatched. CDR3 residues: CASSSRDRGRTDTQYF. The CDR3 DNA follows: TGTGCCAGCAGCTCCCGGGACAGGGGGCGCACAGATACGCAGTATTTT. The whole variable domain, remainder taken from reference TRBV11-3 and TRBJ2-3, is EAGVVQSPRYKIIEKKQPVAFWCNPISGHNTLYWYLQNLGQGPELLIRYENEEAVDDSQLPKDRFSAERLKGVDSTLKIQPAELGDSAVYLCASSSRDRGRTDTQYFGPGTRLTVL.

This chain connects TRBV2 to TRBJ2-3; 11 nucleotides align to TRBD2. Germline values: CDR1 SNHLY, CDR2 FYNNEI. The J segment lost 4 bases and the V segment lost 2 bases, leaving 2 bases of the junction unmatched. This CDR3 is 15 amino acids long. The CDR3 bases are TGTGCCAGCAGTGAAACTAGCGGGAGCCCAGATACGCAGTATTTT. The encoded protein is CASSETSGSPDTQYF.

The rearrangement joins TRBV10-1 to TRBJ2-7; D remains ambiguous. The CDR3 is made up of 13 amino acids. Germline V gene lookup returns CDR1 WNHNN and CDR2 SYGVQD (reference sequence). The germline V and J ends were trimmed by 6 bases and 0 bases, with 9 bases remaining between them. The DNA of the CDR3 is TGCGCCAGCAGCGACAAATACTCCTACGAGCAGTACTTC. It encodes CASSDKYSYEQYF.

This clonotype was recorded a few times. The V and J genes are TRBV7-9 and TRBJ2-7, with D possibly being TRBD1 (5 bases). The germline gives CDR1 SEHNR, CDR2 FQNEAQ (reference sequence). This CDR3 region has 12 residues. With 3 bases removed from V and 4 bases from J, the gap between germline ends came to 7 bases. The CDR3 is CASSFQGYEQYF. The CDR3 nucleotides read TGTGCCAGCAGCTTTCAGGGTTACGAGCAGTACTTC.

There are a few counts of this clonotype. The chain uses TRBV6-1 and TRBJ2-3; D is unresolved. CDR1 MNHNS and CDR2 SASEGT come from the germline V gene. The CDR3 length is 13 residues. Trimming took off 6 bases at V and 3 bases at J, with 10 bases between the two ends. This CDR3 reads CASSVGTTDTQYF. The CDR3 coding sequence is TGTGCCAGCAGCGTAGGTACGACAGATACGCAGTATTTT.

Of note for this clonotype: The junction and the germline gene differ at one end; a read error may be behind it. V gene TRBV7-6 combines with J gene TRBJ2-7; 7 bases line up with TRBD2. Germline loops: CDR1 SGHVS, CDR2 FNYEAQ. The CDR3 has 17 amino acids. In DNA form, the CDR3 reads TGTGCCAGCAGCCCGATAAAGTCTAGCGGTCCCTCCCACGAGCAGTACTTC. Protein product: CASSPIKSSGPSHEQYF.

The rearrangement links TRBV6-2 or TRBV6-3 to TRBJ1-2; D is unclear. The CDR3 is 13 residues long. The V end was cut by 0 bases, the J end by 8 bases, with 10 bases between. Germline V CDR1 and CDR2: MNHEY, SVGEGT. The DNA for the CDR3 is TGTGCCAGCAGTTACTCGACGGGGAACGGCTACACCTTC. It is translated as CASSYSTGNGYTF.

The chain joins TRBV4-2 to TRBJ2-7; 8 bases map to TRBD2. After removal of 4 bases from V and 0 bases from J, the junction contained 11 bases not matched to a gene. The germline gives CDR1 LGHNA, CDR2 YNFKEQ. The CDR3 spans 17 residues. Here the CDR3 DNA reads TGTGCCAGCAGCCTATCCCTTAGTAGCGGGACCTCCTACGAGCAGTACTTC. Its protein product is CASSLSLSSGTSYEQYF.

The CDR3 here is CASSPTGIYEQYF. CDR3 coding DNA: TGTGCCAGCAGCCCGACAGGGATCTACGAGCAGTACTTC. This chain connects TRBV7-3 to TRBJ2-7, with 7 bases aligning to TRBD1. J gave up 3 bases and V 5 bases, and 4 bases lay outside the gene matches. CDR3 length: 13 amino acids. CDR1 is SGHTA, CDR2 FQGTGA, per germline.

This clonotype was detected once. The genes are TRBV19 and TRBJ2-7; TRBD1 is a possible D gene (6 bases). The CDR3 is made up of 14 amino acids. Germline V lookup: CDR1 LNHDA, CDR2 SQIVND (reference sequence). Deletions cut 6 bases from V and 6 bases from J, with 18 bases between. CDR3 sequence: CASSPQNDRPEQYF. CDR3 DNA: TGTGCCAGTAGCCCTCAAAATGACAGGCCCGAGCAGTACTTC. The full variable domain, rest sourced from reference TRBV19 and TRBJ2-7, is DGGITQSPKYLFRKEGQNVTLSCEQNLNHDAMYWYRQDPGQGLRLIYYSQIVNDFQKGDIAEGYSVSREKKESFPLTVTSAQKNPTAFYLCASSPQNDRPEQYFGPGTRLTVT.

The chain is built from TRBV5-6 and TRBJ1-2; TRBD1 aligns across 7 bases. This CDR3 has 17 amino acids. CDR1 is SGHDT and CDR2 is YYEEEE in the germline V gene. The trim removed 3 bases at V and 5 bases at J, leaving 16 bases unmatched. The CDR3 coding sequence is TGTGCCAGCAGCTCCCGGACAGGAGTTACCACGGGTTATGGCTACACCTTC. It codes for CASSSRTGVTTGYGYTF.

The chain combines TRBV11-1 with TRBJ2-3; D not resolved. The CDR3 runs to 15 residues. CDR1 and CDR2 (germline): SGHAT, FQDESV (reference sequence). The germline V and J ends were trimmed by 5 bases and 1 base, with 13 bases remaining between them. In DNA form, the CDR3 reads TGTGCCAGCAGCCGAACCCGACTGGGCACAGATACGCAGTATTTT. Translation gives CASSRTRLGTDTQYF.

The chain carries TRBV30 and TRBJ1-1, with TRBD1 as a possible D gene (5 bases). This CDR3 region has 13 residues. The V gene lost 2 bases and the J gene lost 2 bases, with 9 bases spanning the gap. CDR1 GTSNPN and CDR2 SVGIG come from the germline V gene (reference sequence). CDR3 in amino acids: CAWSPGRNTEAFF. In DNA, the CDR3 is TGTGCCTGGAGTCCAGGGAGAAACACTGAAGCTTTCTTT. The full variable domain, its missing parts supplied by reference TRBV30 and TRBJ1-1, is SQTIHQWPATLVQPVGSPLSLECTVEGTSNPNLYWYRQAAGRGLQLLFYSVGIGQISSEVPQNLSASRPQDRQFILSSKKLLLSDSGFYLCAWSPGRNTEAFFGQGTRLTVV.

This sequence joins TRBV24-1 and TRBJ2-7, with D possibly TRBD1 on 5 matching bases. V shed 0 bases and J shed 6 bases, with 14 bases lying between them. Per the germline V gene, CDR1 is KGHDR and CDR2 is SFDVKD. This CDR3 spans 15 amino acids. The CDR3 loop reads CATSDLPAGQGEQYF. The CDR3 nucleotides read TGTGCCACCAGTGATTTGCCGGCAGGGCAAGGCGAGCAGTACTTC.

The chain has TRBV11-2 and TRBJ2-1; D not certain. This CDR3 region has 14 residues. Germline CDR1 is SGHAT and CDR2 is FQNNGV. Trimming stripped 5 bases from V and 4 bases from J, with 12 bases between. The CDR3 sequence: CASSERSTYNEQFF. The DNA for the CDR3 is TGTGCCAGCAGCGAAAGGAGCACTTACAATGAGCAGTTCTTC.